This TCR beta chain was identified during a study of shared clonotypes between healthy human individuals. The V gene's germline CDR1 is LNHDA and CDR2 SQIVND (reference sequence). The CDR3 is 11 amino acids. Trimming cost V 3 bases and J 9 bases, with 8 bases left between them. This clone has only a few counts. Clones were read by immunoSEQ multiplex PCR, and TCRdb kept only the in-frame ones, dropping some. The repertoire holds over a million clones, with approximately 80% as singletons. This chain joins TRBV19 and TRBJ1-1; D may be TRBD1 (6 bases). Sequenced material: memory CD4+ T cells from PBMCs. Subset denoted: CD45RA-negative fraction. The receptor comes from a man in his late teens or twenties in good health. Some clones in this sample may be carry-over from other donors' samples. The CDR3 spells CASSIRDKAFF. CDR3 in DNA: TGTGCCAGTAGTATCCGGGACAAAGCTTTCTTT.